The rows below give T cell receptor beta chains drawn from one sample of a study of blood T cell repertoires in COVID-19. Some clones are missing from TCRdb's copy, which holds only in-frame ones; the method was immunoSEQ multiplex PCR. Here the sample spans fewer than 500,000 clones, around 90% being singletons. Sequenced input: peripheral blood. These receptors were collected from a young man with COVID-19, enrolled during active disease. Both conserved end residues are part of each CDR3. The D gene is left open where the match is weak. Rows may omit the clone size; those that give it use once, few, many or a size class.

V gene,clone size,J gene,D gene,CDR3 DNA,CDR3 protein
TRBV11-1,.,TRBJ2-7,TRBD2,TGTGCCAGCAGGACAGCGGGGGGCGCACTCGGCGAGCAGTACTTC,CASRTAGGALGEQYF
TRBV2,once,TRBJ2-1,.,TGTGCCAGCAGCTACCGGGGAGTATCCTACAATGAGCAGTTCTTC,CASSYRGVSYNEQFF
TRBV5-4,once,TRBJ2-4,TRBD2,TGTGCCAGCAGTATTAGCGGGCTTGGCAAAAACATTCAGTACTTC,CASSISGLGKNIQYF
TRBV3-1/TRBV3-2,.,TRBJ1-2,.,TGTGCCAGCAGCCAAGCAGTCAATTATGGCTACACCTTC,CASSQAVNYGYTF
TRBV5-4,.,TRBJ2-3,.,TGTGCCAGCAGCCCTGACTATCACACAGATACGCAGTATTTT,CASSPDYHTDTQYF
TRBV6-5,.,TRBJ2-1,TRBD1,TGTGCCAGCAGTTACTCGGCAGGGGGCCACAATGAGCAGTTCTTC,CASSYSAGGHNEQFF
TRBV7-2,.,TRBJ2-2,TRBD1,TGTGCCAGCACCGGACAGGGAGGATCCGGGGAGCTGTTTTTT,CASTGQGGSGELFF
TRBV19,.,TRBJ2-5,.,TGTGCCAGTAGTATGAGTTTCCAAGAGACCCAGTACTTC,CASSMSFQETQYF
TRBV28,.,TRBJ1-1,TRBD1,TGTGCCAGCAACCCGGACAGGTACACTGAAGCTTTCTTT,CASNPDRYTEAFF
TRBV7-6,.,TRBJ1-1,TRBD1,TGTGCCAGCAGCAAAGGGACAGGGGTTATGAACACTGAAGCTTTCTTT,CASSKGTGVMNTEAFF
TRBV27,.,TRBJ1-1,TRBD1,TGTGCCAGCAGACCCGGGACAGGGGTGGGTGAAGCTTTCTTT,CASRPGTGVGEAFF
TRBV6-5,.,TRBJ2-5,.,TGTGCCAGCAGTTACTCGATCGGGGAGACCCAGTACTTC,CASSYSIGETQYF
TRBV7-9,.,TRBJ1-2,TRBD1,TGTGCCAGCAGCTTAGACGGGGACAGGGAGGTCTATGGCTACACCTTC,CASSLDGDREVYGYTF
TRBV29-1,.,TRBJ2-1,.,TGCAGCGTTGGTAGTGAGCAGTTCTTC,CSVGSEQFF
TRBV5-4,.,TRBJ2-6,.,TGTGCCAGCAGCTACAGGGTCGGTGGGGCCAACGTCCTGACTTTC,CASSYRVGGANVLTF
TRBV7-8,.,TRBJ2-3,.,TGTGCCAGCAACCAAGACAGAACAGATACGCAGTATTTT,CASNQDRTDTQYF
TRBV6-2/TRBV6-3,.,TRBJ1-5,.,TGTGCCAGCAGTTATGACAGCTATCAGCCCCAGCATTTT,CASSYDSYQPQHF
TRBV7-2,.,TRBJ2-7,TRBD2,TGTGCCAGCAGCCGGAGGAGCGGGGGTTTCACCTACGAGCAGTACTTC,CASSRRSGGFTYEQYF
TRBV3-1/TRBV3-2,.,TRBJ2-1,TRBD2,TGTGCCAGCAGCCACCTCGGGACTAGCGGGGGGAGAGAGCAGTTCTTC,CASSHLGTSGGREQFF
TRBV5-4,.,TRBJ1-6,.,TGTGCCAGCAGCTTGGACGGGAATTCACCCCTCCACTTT,CASSLDGNSPLHF
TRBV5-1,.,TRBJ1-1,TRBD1,TGCGCCAGCAGCTTGGGGACAGGGGGTAGGACTGAAGCTTTCTTT,CASSLGTGGRTEAFF
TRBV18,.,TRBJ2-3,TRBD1,TGTGCCAGCTCACCGGGACAGGGGAGCGATACGCAGTATTTT,CASSPGQGSDTQYF
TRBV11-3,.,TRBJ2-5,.,TGTGCCAGCAGCTCCTACAGAAAAGAGACCCAGTACTTC,CASSSYRKETQYF
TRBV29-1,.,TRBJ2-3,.,TGCAGCGTTGAAGGCCCCCGGAACAGCCCTAGCACAGATACGCAGTATTTT,CSVEGPRNSPSTDTQYF
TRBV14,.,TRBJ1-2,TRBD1,TGTGCCAGCAGCCCACAGGGGAACTATGGCTACACCTTC,CASSPQGNYGYTF
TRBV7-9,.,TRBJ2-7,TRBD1,TGTGCCAGCAGGGACTGGACAGGGGGGGCCTACGAGCAGTACTTC,CASRDWTGGAYEQYF
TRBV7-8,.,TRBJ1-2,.,TGTGCCAGCAGCTTAGGAGGTTTTGATGGCTACACCTTC,CASSLGGFDGYTF
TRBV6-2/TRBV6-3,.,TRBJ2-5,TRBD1,TGTGCCAGCAGTTACCCAGGGGGAGAGACCCAGTACTTC,CASSYPGGETQYF
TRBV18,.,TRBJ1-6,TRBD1,TGTGCCAGCTCACTAAACCGGGACAGGGGGACACCCCTCCACTTT,CASSLNRDRGTPLHF
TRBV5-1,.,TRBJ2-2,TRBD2,TGCGCCAGCAGCTCTAGGACTAGCAGGAACACCGGGGAGCTGTTTTTT,CASSSRTSRNTGELFF
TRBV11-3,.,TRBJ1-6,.,TGTGCCAGCAGCTTAAGGTCGGCGGGACTATATAATTCACCCCTCCACTTT,CASSLRSAGLYNSPLHF
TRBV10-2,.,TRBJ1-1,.,TGCGCCAGCAGTGACCAGGGAGGGACTGAAGCTTTCTTT,CASSDQGGTEAFF
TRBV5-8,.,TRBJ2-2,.,TGTGCCAGCAGGTCCGGGACAAACACCGGGGAGCTGTTTTTT,CASRSGTNTGELFF
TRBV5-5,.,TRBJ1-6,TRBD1,TGTGCCAGCAGCTTGGAACAGGGGATTTCACCCCTCCACTTT,CASSLEQGISPLHF
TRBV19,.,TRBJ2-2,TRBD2,TGTGCCAGTAGTATAGGGTTAGCGGGAGTGTATACCGGGGAGCTGTTTTTT,CASSIGLAGVYTGELFF
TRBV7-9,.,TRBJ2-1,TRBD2,TGTGCCAGCATACGTTGGACTAGCGGGACGTATACGTACAATGAGCAGTTCTTC,CASIRWTSGTYTYNEQFF
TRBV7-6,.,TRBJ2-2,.,TGTGCCAGCAGCGGCCGGGGGTCTGGGGAGCTGTTTTTT,CASSGRGSGELFF
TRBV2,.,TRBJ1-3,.,TGTGCCAGCAGTCCGCGACCAGGGGTTAGCGCCTCTGGAAACACCATATATTTT,CASSPRPGVSASGNTIYF
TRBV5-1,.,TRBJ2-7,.,TGCGCCAGCTCCCCGGGCTACGAGCAGTACTTC,CASSPGYEQYF
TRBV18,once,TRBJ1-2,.,TGTGCCAGCTCACCGGTGACCGGGACACGAAACTATGGCTACACCTTC,CASSPVTGTRNYGYTF
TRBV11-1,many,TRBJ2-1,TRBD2,TGTGCCAGCACAGAGCGGGGAACCTACAATGAGCAGTTCTTC,CASTERGTYNEQFF